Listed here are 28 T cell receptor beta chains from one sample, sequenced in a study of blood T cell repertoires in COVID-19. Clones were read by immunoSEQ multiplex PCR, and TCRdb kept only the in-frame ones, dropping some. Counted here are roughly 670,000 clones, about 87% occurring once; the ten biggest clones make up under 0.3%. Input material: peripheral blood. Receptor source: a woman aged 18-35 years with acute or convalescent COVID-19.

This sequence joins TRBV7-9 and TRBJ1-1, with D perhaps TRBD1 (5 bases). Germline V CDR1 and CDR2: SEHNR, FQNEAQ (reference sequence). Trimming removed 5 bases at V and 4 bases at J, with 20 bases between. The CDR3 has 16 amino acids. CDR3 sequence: CASSRGSLLRGTEAFF. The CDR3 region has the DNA TGTGCCAGCAGCCGCGGTAGTCTCTTAAGGGGCACTGAAGCTTTCTTT. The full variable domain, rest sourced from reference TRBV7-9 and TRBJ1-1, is DTGVSQNPRHKITKRGQNVTFRCDPISEHNRLYWYRQTLGQGPEFLTYFQNEAQLEKSRLLSDRFSAERPKGSFSTLEIQRTEQGDSAMYLCASSRGSLLRGTEAFFGQGTRLTVV.

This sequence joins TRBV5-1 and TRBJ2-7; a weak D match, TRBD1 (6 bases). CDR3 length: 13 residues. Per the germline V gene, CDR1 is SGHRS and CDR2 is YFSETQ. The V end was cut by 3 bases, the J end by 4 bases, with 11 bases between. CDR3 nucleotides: TGCGCCAGCAGCTCATGGCAGGGGTACGAGCAGTACTTC. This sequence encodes CASSSWQGYEQYF.

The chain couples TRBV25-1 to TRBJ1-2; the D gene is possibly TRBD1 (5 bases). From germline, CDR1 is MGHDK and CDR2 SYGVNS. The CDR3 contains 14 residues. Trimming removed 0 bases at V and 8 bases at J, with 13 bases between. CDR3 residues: CASSEYFAGSGYTF. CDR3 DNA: TGTGCCAGCAGTGAATACTTCGCAGGGTCCGGCTACACCTTC.

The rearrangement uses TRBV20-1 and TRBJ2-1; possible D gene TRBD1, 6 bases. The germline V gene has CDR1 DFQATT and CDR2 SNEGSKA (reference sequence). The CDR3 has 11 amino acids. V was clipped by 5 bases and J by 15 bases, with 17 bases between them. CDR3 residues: CSAGEQGRLFF. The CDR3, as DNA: TGCAGTGCTGGGGAACAGGGTAGGCTGTTCTTC.

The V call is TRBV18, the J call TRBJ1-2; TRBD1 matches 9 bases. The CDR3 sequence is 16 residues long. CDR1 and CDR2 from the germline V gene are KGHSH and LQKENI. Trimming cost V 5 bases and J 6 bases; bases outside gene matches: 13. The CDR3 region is CASSDVAGTGIHGYTF. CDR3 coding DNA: TGTGCCAGCTCAGACGTTGCCGGGACAGGGATACATGGCTACACCTTC.

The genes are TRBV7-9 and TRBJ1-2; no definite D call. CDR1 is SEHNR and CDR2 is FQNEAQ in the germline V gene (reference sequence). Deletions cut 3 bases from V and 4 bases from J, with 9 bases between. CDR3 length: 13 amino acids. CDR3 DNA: TGTGCCAGCAGCTTTCCGTCCCCCTATGGCTACACCTTC. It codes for CASSFPSPYGYTF.

Here the CDR3 reads CASSLGDRANNEKLFF. The CDR3 DNA reads as TGTGCCAGCAGCTTAGGGGACAGGGCCAATAATGAAAAACTGTTTTTT. V is TRBV7-9 and J is TRBJ1-4, with 9 bases lining up with TRBD1. The CDR3 is 16 residues long. Germline V gene lookup returns CDR1 SEHNR and CDR2 FQNEAQ (reference sequence). The ends lost 1 base at V and 4 bases at J; junction bases unmatched: 4.

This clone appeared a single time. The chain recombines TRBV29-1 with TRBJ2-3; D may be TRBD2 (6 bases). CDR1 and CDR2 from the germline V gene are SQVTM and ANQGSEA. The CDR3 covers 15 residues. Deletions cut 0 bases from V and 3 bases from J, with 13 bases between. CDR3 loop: CSVEDSGGVTDTQYF. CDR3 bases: TGCAGCGTTGAAGATTCGGGCGGGGTGACAGATACGCAGTATTTT.

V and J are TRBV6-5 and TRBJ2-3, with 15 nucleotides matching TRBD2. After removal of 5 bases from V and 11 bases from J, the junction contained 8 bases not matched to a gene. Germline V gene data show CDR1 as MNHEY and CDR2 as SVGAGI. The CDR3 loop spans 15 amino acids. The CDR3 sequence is CASSPGLAGGIQQYF. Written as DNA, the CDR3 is TGTGCCAGCAGTCCGGGACTAGCGGGGGGCATCCAGCAGTATTTT.

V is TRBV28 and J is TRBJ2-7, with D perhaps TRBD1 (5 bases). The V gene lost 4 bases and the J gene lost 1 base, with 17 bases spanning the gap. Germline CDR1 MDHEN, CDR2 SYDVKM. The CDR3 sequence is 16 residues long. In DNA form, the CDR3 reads TGTGCCAGCAGTTCTTTGGGGCCACGTTTATCCTACGAGCAGTACTTC. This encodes CASSSLGPRLSYEQYF. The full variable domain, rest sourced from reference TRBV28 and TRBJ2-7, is DVKVTQSSRYLVKRTGEKVFLECVQDMDHENMFWYRQDPGLGLRLIYFSYDVKMKEKGDIPEGYSVSREKKERFSLILESASTNQTSMYLCASSSLGPRLSYEQYFGPGTRLTVT.

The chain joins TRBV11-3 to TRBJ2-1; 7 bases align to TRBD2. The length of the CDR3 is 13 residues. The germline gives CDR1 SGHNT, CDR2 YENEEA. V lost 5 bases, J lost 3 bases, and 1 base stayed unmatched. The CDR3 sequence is CASSGGGYNEQFF. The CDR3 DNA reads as TGTGCCAGCAGCGGGGGGGGCTACAATGAGCAGTTCTTC.

The CDR3 region is CASSGGQGRLSSYEQYF. DNA for the CDR3: TGTGCCAGCAGCGGGGGACAGGGCCGCCTCAGCTCCTACGAGCAGTACTTC. V gene TRBV5-8 combines with J gene TRBJ2-7, with 9 bases aligning to TRBD1. The CDR3 totals 17 residues. Germline-derived CDR1 and CDR2 are SGHTS and YDEGEE. With 4 bases clipped from V and 0 bases from J, the junction kept 11 bases outside the gene matches.

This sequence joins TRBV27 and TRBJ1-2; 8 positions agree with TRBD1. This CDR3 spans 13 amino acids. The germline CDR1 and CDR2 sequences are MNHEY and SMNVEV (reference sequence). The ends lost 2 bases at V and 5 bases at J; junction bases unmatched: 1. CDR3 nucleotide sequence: TGTGCCAGCAGTTTACACAGGGGGTATGGCTACACCTTC. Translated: CASSLHRGYGYTF.

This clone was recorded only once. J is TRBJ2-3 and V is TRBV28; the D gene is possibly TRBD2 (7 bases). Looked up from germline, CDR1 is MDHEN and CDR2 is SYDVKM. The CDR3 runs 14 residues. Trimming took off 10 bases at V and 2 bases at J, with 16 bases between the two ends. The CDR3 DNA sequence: TGTGCCATAGAGGGGGGGCGGCTCACAGATACGCAGTATTTT. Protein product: CAIEGGRLTDTQYF.

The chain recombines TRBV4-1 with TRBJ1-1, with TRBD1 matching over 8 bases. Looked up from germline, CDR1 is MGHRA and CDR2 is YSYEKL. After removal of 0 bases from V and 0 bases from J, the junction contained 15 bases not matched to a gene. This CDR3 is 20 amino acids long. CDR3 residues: CASSQERDRNTFNMNTEAFF. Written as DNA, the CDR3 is TGCGCCAGCAGCCAAGAAAGGGACAGGAACACTTTCAACATGAACACTGAAGCTTTCTTT.

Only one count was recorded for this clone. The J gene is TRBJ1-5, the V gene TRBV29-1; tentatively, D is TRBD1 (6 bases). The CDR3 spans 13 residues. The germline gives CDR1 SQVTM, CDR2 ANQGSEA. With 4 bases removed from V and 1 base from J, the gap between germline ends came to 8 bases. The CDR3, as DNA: TGCAGCGTTGCAGGGGCGAGCAATCAGCCCCAGCATTTT. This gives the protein CSVAGASNQPQHF.

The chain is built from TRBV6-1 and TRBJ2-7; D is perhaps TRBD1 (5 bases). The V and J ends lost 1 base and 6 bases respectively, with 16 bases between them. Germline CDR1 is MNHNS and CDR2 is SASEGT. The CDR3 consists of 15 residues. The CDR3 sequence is CASSEGTHYYSEQYF. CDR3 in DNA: TGTGCCAGCAGTGAAGGGACACACTATTATAGCGAGCAGTACTTC.

The CDR3 sequence: CASSGLRAGTEAFF. The CDR3 DNA follows: TGTGCCAGCAGCGGGTTGCGGGCGGGGACTGAAGCTTTCTTT. V and J are TRBV2 and TRBJ1-1; the D is unclear. CDR1 and CDR2 from the germline V gene are SNHLY and FYNNEI. This CDR3 has 14 amino acids. V was pared by 6 bases and J by 5 bases, with 16 bases between.

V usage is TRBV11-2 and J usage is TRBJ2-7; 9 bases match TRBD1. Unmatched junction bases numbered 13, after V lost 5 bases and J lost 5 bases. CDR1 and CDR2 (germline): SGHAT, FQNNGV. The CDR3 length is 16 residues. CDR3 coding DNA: TGTGCCAGCAGCACCAGGCTCGGGACAGGGATCAACGAGCAGTACTTC. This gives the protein CASSTRLGTGINEQYF.

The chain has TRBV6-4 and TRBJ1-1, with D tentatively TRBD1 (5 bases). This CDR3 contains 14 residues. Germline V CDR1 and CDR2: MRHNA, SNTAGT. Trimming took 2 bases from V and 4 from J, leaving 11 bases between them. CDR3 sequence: CASSDGGGSTEAFF. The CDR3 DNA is TGTGCCAGCAGTGACGGGGGGGGAAGCACTGAAGCTTTCTTT.

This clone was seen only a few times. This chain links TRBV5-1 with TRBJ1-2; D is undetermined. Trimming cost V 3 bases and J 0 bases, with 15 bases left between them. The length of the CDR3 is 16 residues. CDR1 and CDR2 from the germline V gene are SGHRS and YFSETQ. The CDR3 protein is CASSWAAGTSNYGYTF. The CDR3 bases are TGCGCCAGCAGCTGGGCTGCCGGCACCTCTAACTATGGCTACACCTTC.

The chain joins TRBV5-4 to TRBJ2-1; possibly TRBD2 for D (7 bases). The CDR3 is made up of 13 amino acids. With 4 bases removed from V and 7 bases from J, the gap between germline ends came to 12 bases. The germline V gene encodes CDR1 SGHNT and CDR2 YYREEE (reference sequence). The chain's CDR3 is CASSGGGGNEQFF. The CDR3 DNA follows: TGTGCCAGCAGCGGGGGAGGGGGTAATGAGCAGTTCTTC.

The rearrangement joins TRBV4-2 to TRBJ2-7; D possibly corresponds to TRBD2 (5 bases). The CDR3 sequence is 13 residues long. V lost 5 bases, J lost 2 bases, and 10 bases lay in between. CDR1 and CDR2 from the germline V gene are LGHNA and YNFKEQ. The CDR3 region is CASSNTGAYEQYF. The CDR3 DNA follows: TGTGCCAGCAGCAATACCGGGGCCTACGAGCAGTACTTC.

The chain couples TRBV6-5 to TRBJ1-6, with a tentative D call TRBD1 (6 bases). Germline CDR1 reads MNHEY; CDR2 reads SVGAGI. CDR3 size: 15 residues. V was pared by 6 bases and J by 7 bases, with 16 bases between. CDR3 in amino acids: CASSSTGPVNSPLHF. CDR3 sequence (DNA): TGTGCCAGCAGCTCCACAGGGCCGGTCAATTCACCCCTCCACTTT.

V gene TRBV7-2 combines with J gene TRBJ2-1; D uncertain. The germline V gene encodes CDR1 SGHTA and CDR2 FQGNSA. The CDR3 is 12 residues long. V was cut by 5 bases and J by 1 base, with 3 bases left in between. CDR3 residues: CASSPSYNEQFF. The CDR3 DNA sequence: TGTGCCAGCAGCCCTTCCTACAATGAGCAGTTCTTC.

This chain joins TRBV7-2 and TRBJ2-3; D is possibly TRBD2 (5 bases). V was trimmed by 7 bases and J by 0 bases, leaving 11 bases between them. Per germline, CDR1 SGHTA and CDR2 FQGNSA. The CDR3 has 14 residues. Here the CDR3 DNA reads TGTGCCAGCAACCCCCCGGGGAGCACAGATACGCAGTATTTT. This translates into CASNPPGSTDTQYF.

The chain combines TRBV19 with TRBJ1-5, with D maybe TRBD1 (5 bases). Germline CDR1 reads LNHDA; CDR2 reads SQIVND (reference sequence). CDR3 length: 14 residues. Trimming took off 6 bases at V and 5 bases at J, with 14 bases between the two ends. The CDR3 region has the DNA TGTGCCAGTAGAAGACGGGGGGTTGATCAGCCCCAGCATTTT. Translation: CASRRRGVDQPQHF.

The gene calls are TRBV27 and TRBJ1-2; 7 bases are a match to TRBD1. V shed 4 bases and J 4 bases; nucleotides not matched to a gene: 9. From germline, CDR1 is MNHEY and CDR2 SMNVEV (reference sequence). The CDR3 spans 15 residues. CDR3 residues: CASSSYNRGAYGYTF. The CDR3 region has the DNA TGTGCCAGCAGTTCCTATAACAGGGGAGCCTATGGCTACACCTTC.